The clone carrying this T cell receptor (beta chain) came up many times. This record comes from a study of CD8+CD57+ T cells in acquired aplastic anemia. Germline-derived CDR1 and CDR2 are SGHKS and YYEKEE (reference sequence). This CDR3 spans 13 amino acids. The ends were cut back, 0 bases at V and 8 bases at J, with 11 bases in the middle. The study profiled TCR beta VDJ and CDR3 using genomic DNA as template. Using its own MiXCR run on the reads, TCRdb lists one record per CDR3 protein. The data show around 400,000 distinct CDR3 sequences, with approximately 70% seen just once and 4% held by the top ten.

Sequencing input: sorted CD4+, CD8+, or CD8+CD57+ T cells (not recorded which) from PBMCs. This chain uses TRBV5-5 with TRBJ1-2, with no clear D. The TCR was taken from a human donor in good health, serving as a control. CDR3 sequence: CASSLGPLGGYTF. The CDR3, as DNA: TGTGCCAGCAGCTTGGGCCCCCTGGGGGGCTACACCTTC. The complete variable domain, with remaining parts taken from reference TRBV5-5 and TRBJ1-2, reads DAGVTQSPTHLIKTRGQQVTLRCSPISGHKSVSWYQQVLGQGPQFIFQYYEKEERGRGNFPDRFSARQFPNYSSELNVNALLLGDSALYLCASSLGPLGGYTFGSGTRLTVV.